A selection of T cell receptor beta chains follows, all from one sample in a study of blood T cell repertoires in COVID-19. This table comes from immunoSEQ multiplex PCR, and its TCRdb copy is limited to in-frame clones, with some not included. The sample includes 300,000 to 450,000 clones, approximately 89% seen only once; the top ten take 1.9%. Sequenced material: PBMCs or T cells enriched from blood (not recorded which). Receptors were obtained from a middle-aged man in a cohort exposed to, infected with or recovered from COVID-19 (not recorded which). The CDR3 runs from the conserved cysteine through the conserved F or W. A D gene is named only where the DNA matches it firmly. Clone sizes are given selectively: once, few, many, or a class where the clone is expanded.

CDR3 protein,CDR3 DNA,clone size,V gene,D gene,J gene
CASKFYSYSNQPQHF,TGTGCCAGTAAGTTCTACAGCTATAGCAATCAGCCCCAGCATTTT,NA,TRBV19,NA,TRBJ1-5
CASSLVAGNYGYTF,TGCGCCAGCAGCTTGGTTGCAGGGAACTATGGCTACACCTTC,NA,TRBV5-1,NA,TRBJ1-2
CATSAPGREPYNEQFF,TGTGCCACCAGTGCCCCCGGGCGGGAGCCCTACAATGAGCAGTTCTTC,NA,TRBV24-1,TRBD2,TRBJ2-1
CASSQSNRVREETQYF,TGCGCCAGCAGTCAATCAAACAGGGTACGGGAAGAGACCCAGTACTTC,NA,TRBV23-1,NA,TRBJ2-5
CSVEDEGVTQYF,TGCAGCGTTGAAGATGAAGGAGTCACGCAGTACTTC,NA,TRBV29-1,NA,TRBJ2-7
CASSPGTADQPQHF,TGTGCCAGCTCACCGGGGACAGCGGATCAGCCCCAGCATTTT,NA,TRBV18,TRBD1,TRBJ1-5
CASSPPSGRQADTQYF,TGCGCCAGCAGCCCCCCTAGCGGGAGGCAGGCGGATACGCAGTATTTT,NA,TRBV5-1,TRBD2,TRBJ2-3
CAWSLGDRDYTEAFF,TGTGCCTGGAGTTTGGGAGACCGGGATTACACTGAAGCTTTCTTT,NA,TRBV30,NA,TRBJ1-1
CASSPLDRADYTF,TGTGCCAGCTCACCACTTGACAGGGCGGACTACACCTTC,NA,TRBV18,TRBD1,TRBJ1-2
CASSEEDRVNTEAFF,TGTGCCAGCAGTGAAGAGGACAGGGTGAATACTGAAGCTTTCTTT,NA,TRBV2,TRBD1,TRBJ1-1
CASSEVRKDTQYF,TGTGCCAGCAGTGAGGTTAGAAAAGATACGCAGTATTTT,NA,TRBV6-1,NA,TRBJ2-3
CATARDRNTGELFF,TGTGCCACCGCCAGGGACAGGAACACCGGGGAGCTGTTTTTT,once,TRBV19,TRBD1,TRBJ2-2
CATSRGQGVAGNTIYF,TGTGCCACCAGCAGAGGACAGGGGGTAGCTGGAAACACCATATATTTT,few,TRBV15,TRBD1,TRBJ1-3
CASSYGPGGQGDRQYF,TGTGCCAGCAGTTACGGGCCCGGAGGACAGGGTGATCGGCAGTACTTC,NA,TRBV6-5,TRBD1,TRBJ2-7
CASSLEISGIDTQYF,TGTGCCAGCAGCTTGGAGATCTCAGGGATAGATACGCAGTATTTT,NA,TRBV5-6,NA,TRBJ2-3
CSVGTINYGYTF,TGCAGCGTTGGGACAATCAACTATGGCTACACCTTC,NA,TRBV29-1,NA,TRBJ1-2
CASSESGVAYNEQFF,TGCGCCAGCAGCGAATCAGGGGTCGCTTACAATGAGCAGTTCTTC,few,TRBV10-2,NA,TRBJ2-1
CAISGPSAEQYF,TGTGCCATCAGTGGTCCTAGCGCCGAGCAGTACTTC,once,TRBV10-3,NA,TRBJ2-7
CASSYRSGRRTDTQYF,TGTGCCAGCAGCTACCGAAGCGGGAGGAGAACAGATACGCAGTATTTT,NA,TRBV7-9,TRBD2,TRBJ2-3
CASSMMQGDEKLFF,TGTGCCAGTAGTATGATGCAGGGGGATGAAAAACTGTTTTTT,NA,TRBV19,TRBD1,TRBJ1-4
CASSLYSGNVGNTIYF,TGTGCCAGCAGCTTGTATTCAGGGAATGTTGGAAACACCATATATTTT,once,TRBV5-4,NA,TRBJ1-3
CASSLAPLDTQYF,TGCGCCAGCAGCTTGGCCCCTTTGGATACGCAGTATTTT,once,TRBV5-1,NA,TRBJ2-3
CASSLKVQGVEKLFF,TGTGCCAGCAGCTTGAAAGTACAGGGAGTTGAAAAACTGTTTTTT,NA,TRBV5-4,NA,TRBJ1-4
CASSDGQNTEAFF,TGTGCCAGCAGCGATGGACAGAACACTGAAGCTTTCTTT,NA,TRBV6-4,NA,TRBJ1-1
CASSGGTEQYF,TGTGCCAGCTCCGGGGGGACCGAGCAGTACTTC,NA,TRBV18,TRBD2,TRBJ2-7
CASSLRLRGLGQPQHF,TGTGCCAGCAGTTTACGTCTGAGGGGGCTGGGGCAGCCCCAGCATTTT,NA,TRBV28,TRBD1,TRBJ1-5
CASSYSHQKYTDTQYF,TGTGCCAGCAGTTACTCGCATCAGAAGTACACAGATACGCAGTATTTT,NA,TRBV6-5,NA,TRBJ2-3
CASRSGTSDTNEQFF,TGCGCCAGCAGGTCCGGGACTAGCGATACCAATGAGCAGTTCTTC,NA,TRBV5-1,TRBD2,TRBJ2-1
CATSDPGTGGTDTQYF,TGTGCCACCAGTGATCCCGGGACAGGGGGCACAGATACGCAGTATTTT,NA,TRBV24-1,TRBD1,TRBJ2-3
CASSPIGGEVTEAFF,TGTGCCAGCTCACCGATAGGGGGCGAGGTCACTGAAGCTTTCTTT,NA,TRBV18,TRBD1,TRBJ1-1
CSAVRDRSSYEQYF,TGCAGCGCCGTCCGGGACAGGAGCTCCTACGAGCAGTACTTC,NA,TRBV29-1,TRBD1,TRBJ2-7
CASSPFTGGKREQYF,TGCGCCAGCAGCCCCTTTACAGGGGGCAAAAGAGAGCAGTACTTC,NA,TRBV5-1,TRBD1,TRBJ2-7
CASSFVRFSGNTIYF,TGTGCCAGCAGCTTCGTCAGGTTCTCTGGAAACACCATATATTTT,once,TRBV11-2,NA,TRBJ1-3
CASTPGGQGDYGYTF,TGTGCCAGCACTCCTGGGGGACAGGGTGACTATGGCTACACCTTC,NA,TRBV28,TRBD1,TRBJ1-2
CASRTGSTEAFF,TGTGCCAGCAGAACGGGTTCGACTGAAGCTTTCTTT,NA,TRBV28,NA,TRBJ1-1
CASSVKQGPNTEAFF,TGCGCCAGCAGCGTCAAACAGGGACCGAACACTGAAGCTTTCTTT,NA,TRBV5-1,NA,TRBJ1-1
CASTTAGANTGELFF,TGTGCCAGCACCACAGCGGGAGCGAACACCGGGGAGCTGTTTTTT,NA,TRBV9,TRBD2,TRBJ2-2
CASSTRTSRNTIYF,TGTGCCAGCAGCACCAGGACATCTCGAAACACCATATATTTT,NA,TRBV7-2,NA,TRBJ1-3
CASSPRTGLSNQPQHF,TGTGCCAGCAGCCCCCGGACAGGGCTTAGCAATCAGCCCCAGCATTTT,NA,TRBV5-8,TRBD1,TRBJ1-5
CASSNGGLGFREQYF,TGCGCCAGCAGCAATGGGGGACTAGGTTTTCGGGAGCAGTACTTC,once,TRBV5-1,TRBD2,TRBJ2-7
CASLVQGNLYEQYF,TGTGCCTCCCTAGTCCAGGGCAACCTCTACGAGCAGTACTTC,NA,TRBV30,NA,TRBJ2-7
CASSLWGRGSYNSPLHF,TGTGCCAGCAGTTTATGGGGCAGGGGCTCCTATAATTCACCCCTCCACTTT,once,TRBV27,NA,TRBJ1-6
CASSLIGGSNQPQHF,TGCGCCAGCAGCTTGATCGGGGGAAGCAATCAGCCCCAGCATTTT,NA,TRBV5-1,NA,TRBJ1-5
CAIRQGARSGYTF,TGTGCCATCAGACAGGGGGCTAGGAGTGGCTACACCTTC,NA,TRBV10-3,TRBD1,TRBJ1-2
CASRDSLADTQYF,TGTGCCAGCCGGGACAGCCTTGCGGATACGCAGTATTTT,NA,TRBV7-6,TRBD1,TRBJ2-3
CASSLEGGKEAFF,TGTGCCAGCAGCTTAGAAGGGGGCAAAGAAGCTTTCTTT,NA,TRBV7-9,TRBD1,TRBJ1-1
CSVETSSIVAGANVLTF,TGCAGCGTTGAAACCTCGTCGATCGTGGCCGGGGCCAACGTCCTGACTTTC,NA,TRBV29-1,NA,TRBJ2-6
CASSSPFTGNTEAFF,TGTGCCAGCAGTTCACCCTTCACAGGGAACACTGAAGCTTTCTTT,NA,TRBV28,NA,TRBJ1-1
CASRVRGSGRYEQYF,TGTGCCAGCAGAGTCCGAGGTAGCGGGAGATACGAGCAGTACTTC,few,TRBV28,TRBD2,TRBJ2-7
CAIKTGVENNSPLHF,TGTGCCATCAAGACAGGGGTTGAGAACAATTCACCCCTCCACTTT,NA,TRBV10-3,TRBD1,TRBJ1-6
CASRRGRGSTDTQYF,TGTGCCAGCCGGCGGGGCAGGGGGAGCACAGATACGCAGTATTTT,NA,TRBV7-2,NA,TRBJ2-3
CASSLAGRDGYTF,TGTGCCAGCAGCTTAGCTGGCAGGGATGGCTACACCTTC,NA,TRBV7-9,NA,TRBJ1-2
CASSPLVTVNTGELFF,TGTGCCAGCTCACCACTTGTGACAGTGAACACCGGGGAGCTGTTTTTT,NA,TRBV18,NA,TRBJ2-2
CASSHPTSGSYEQYF,TGCGCCAGCAGCCATCCGACTAGCGGATCCTACGAGCAGTACTTC,NA,TRBV4-1,TRBD2,TRBJ2-7